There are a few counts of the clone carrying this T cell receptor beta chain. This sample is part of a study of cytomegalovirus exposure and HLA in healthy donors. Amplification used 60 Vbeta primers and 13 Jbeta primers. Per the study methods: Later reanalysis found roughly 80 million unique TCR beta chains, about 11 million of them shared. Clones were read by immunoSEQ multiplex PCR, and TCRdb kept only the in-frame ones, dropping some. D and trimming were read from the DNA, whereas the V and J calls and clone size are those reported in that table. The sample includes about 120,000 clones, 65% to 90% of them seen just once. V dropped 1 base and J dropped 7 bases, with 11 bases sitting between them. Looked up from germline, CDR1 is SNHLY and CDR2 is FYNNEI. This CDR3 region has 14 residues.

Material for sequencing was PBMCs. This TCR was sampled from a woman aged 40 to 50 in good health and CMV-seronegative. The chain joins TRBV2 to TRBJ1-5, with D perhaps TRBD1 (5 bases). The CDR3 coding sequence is TGTGCCAGCAGTGAAGGCAGGGTGGGGCAGCCCCAGCATTTT. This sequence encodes CASSEGRVGQPQHF.